These 2 T cell receptor beta chains were all obtained from the same sample, sequenced in a study of cytomegalovirus exposure and HLA in healthy donors. Researchers ran the PCR with 60 Vbeta and 13 Jbeta primers. Generated by immunoSEQ multiplex PCR, the TCRdb table keeps only in-frame clones and is missing some. The sample yields 210,000 or so clones, 65% to 85% seen once. What was sequenced was PBMCs. Receptor source: a boy aged 2 to 10 in good health and CMV-seronegative.

This sequence joins TRBV9 and TRBJ1-2; unclear D gene. This CDR3 region has 11 residues. V was pared by 3 bases and J by 5 bases, with 5 bases between. Germline V gene data show CDR1 as SGDLS and CDR2 as YYNGEE. The CDR3 DNA follows: TGTGCCAGCAGCGCTCTTTATGGCTACACCTTC. Its translation: CASSALYGYTF. The full variable domain, its missing parts supplied by reference TRBV9 and TRBJ1-2, is DSGVTQTPKHLITATGQRVTLRCSPRSGDLSVYWYQQSLDQGLQFLIQYYNGEERAKGNILERFSAQQFPDLHSELNLSSLELGDSALYFCASSALYGYTFGSGTRLTVV.

The CDR3 region has the DNA TGTGCCTGGAGACTATACAGGACGAGGGGAAACACCATATATTTT. This translates into CAWRLYRTRGNTIYF. The chain has TRBV30 and TRBJ1-3; TRBD1 might be the D (5 bases). The germline gives CDR1 GTSNPN, CDR2 SVGIG (reference sequence). Trimming cost V 3 bases and J 4 bases, with 16 bases left between them. This CDR3 has 15 amino acids.